This T cell receptor beta chain was identified during a study of identical twins. Findings and caveats of the study: The authors noted that invariant MAIT and iNKT cells could partly confound zero-insertion analyses. Fewer insertions were carried by abundant cord blood beta clonotypes, but none was seen in memory repertoires. Beta out-of-frame sequences displayed a weaker excess of sharing between twins. In drawing conclusions, the study used cross-sectional statistical analysis and did not follow the same donors.

Germline CDR1 is SGHRS and CDR2 is YFSETQ. Trimming took 1 base from V and 5 from J, leaving 13 bases between them. The CDR3 has 14 amino acids. This clonotype was seen many times. The antigen remains unidentified. TCRdb called the 5' RACE reads again in MiXCR, with one record for every CDR3 protein. The data contain about 570,000 distinct CDR3 sequences, 7.5% to 10% of them singletons. This sample was also put to use in a study of yellow fever vaccine responses in identical twins.

The chain recombines TRBV5-1 with TRBJ2-7; D may be TRBD1 (5 bases). Sequencing used PBMCs. This receptor was taken from a woman under 30 in good health. CDR3 sequence (DNA): TGCGCCAGCAGCTTGAACAGGCCATGGGACGAGCAGTACTTC. This translates into CASSLNRPWDEQYF.